The T cell receptor (beta chain) described here comes from a study of neurological immune-mediated disorders. With 10-nucleotide random UMIs, 5'RACE was used to make the cDNA. TCRdb independently ran MiXCR on the 5' RACE reads; one entry per CDR3 protein. This sample has roughly 10,000 distinct CDR3 sequences; approximately 21% occur once, and the top ten carry around 50%. The CDR3 has 14 residues. The germline gives CDR1 SGHRS, CDR2 YFSETQ. The junction had 3 bases not matched to a gene; V was cut back by 1 base and J by 5 bases. The sorted libraries involved the use of approximately 930,000 CD4+ or CD8+ T cells. This clonotype came up many times. Its antigen remains unknown. General study points: TCR-beta repertoires seemed private in all groups, with no expanded CDR3 amino acid sequences shared. Falling below healthy controls, multiple sclerosis showed the least TCR clonal expansion, while HTLV-1-associated myelopathy showed the most.

Material: CD8+ T cells from blood. V and J are TRBV5-1 and TRBJ2-7, with 10 bases that match TRBD1. This clonotype was obtained from a woman between 55 and 75 years old with HTLV-1-associated myelopathy (HAM/TSP). CDR3 amino acids: CASSLWGTGDEQYF. In DNA form, the CDR3 reads TGCGCCAGCAGCTTGTGGGGGACAGGGGACGAGCAGTACTTC. Drawing the rest from reference TRBV5-1 and TRBJ2-7, the complete variable domain is KAGVTQTPRYLIKTRGQQVTLSCSPISGHRSVSWYQQTPGQGLQFLFEYFSETQRNKGNFPGRFSGRQFSNSRSEMNVSTLELGDSALYLCASSLWGTGDEQYFGPGTRLTVT.